The 9 T cell receptor beta chains listed next were all sequenced from one sample in a study of CD8 T cells in Susac syndrome. The RNA input was roughly 0.45 to 1 ug, and it was reverse transcribed with random hexamers. A single record per CDR3 protein comes from TCRdb applying MiXCR to the immunoSEQ multiplex PCR reads. The table lists about 140,000 distinct CDR3 sequences, just under 95% of them singletons, with 0.14% in the top ten. Sample: CD4+ T cells from PBMCs. Every receptor here comes from a human donor with Susac syndrome.

V gene TRBV12-5 combines with J gene TRBJ1-6, with TRBD1 identical over 7 bases. This CDR3 has 15 amino acids. CDR1 is LGHNT, CDR2 FRNRAP, per germline. The V and J ends lost 0 bases and 7 bases, in that order; junction bases with no gene match: 3. The CDR3 sequence is CASGLVQGRNSPLHF. Here the CDR3 DNA reads TGTGCTAGTGGTTTGGTACAGGGGCGGAATTCACCCCTCCACTTT. Looking up the rest from reference TRBV12-5 and TRBJ1-6 gives the full variable domain: DARVTQTPRHKVTEMGQEVTMRCQPILGHNTVFWYRQTMMQGLELLAYFRNRAPLDDSGMPKDRFSAEMPDATLATLKIQPSEPRDSAVYFCASGLVQGRNSPLHFGNGTRLTVT.

The V call is TRBV4-1, the J call TRBJ2-5; unclear D gene. The CDR3 runs 15 residues. CDR1 and CDR2 from the germline V gene are MGHRA and YSYEKL. V lost 0 bases to trimming and J lost 2 bases, with 10 bases between them. CDR3 protein: CASSQELTAQETQYF. The CDR3 nucleotides read TGCGCCAGCAGCCAAGAACTAACAGCGCAAGAGACCCAGTACTTC.

This sequence joins TRBV7-9 and TRBJ2-7; 7 bases match TRBD1. Germline V gene data show CDR1 as SEHNR and CDR2 as FQNEAQ (reference sequence). V lost 8 bases, J lost 9 bases, and 7 bases stayed unmatched. This CDR3 spans 11 amino acids. The CDR3 reads CASGQDFGQYF. Here the CDR3 DNA reads TGTGCCAGCGGACAGGATTTTGGGCAGTACTTC.

The gene calls are TRBV7-9 and TRBJ2-7, with 10 nucleotides matching TRBD2. From germline, CDR1 is SEHNR and CDR2 FQNEAQ (reference sequence). The CDR3 runs to 17 residues. Trimming at V came to 5 bases and at J to 5 bases, leaving 15 bases not matched to a gene. CDR3 region: CASSPGASGRGTDEQYF. The CDR3 DNA reads TGTGCCAGCAGCCCGGGGGCTAGCGGGAGAGGGACGGACGAGCAGTACTTC.

This clonotype was seen once. The chain carries TRBV20-1 and TRBJ2-1; 9 bases match TRBD2. The CDR3 length is 14 residues. V lost 3 bases, J lost 2 bases, and 2 bases stayed unmatched. Germline lookup yields CDR1 DFQATT and CDR2 SNEGSKA (reference sequence). This CDR3 reads CSARAGGTYNEQFF. In DNA, the CDR3 is TGCAGTGCTAGGGCGGGGGGGACCTACAATGAGCAGTTCTTC.

This clonotype was seen once. The chain has TRBV24-1 and TRBJ2-1; perhaps TRBD2 as D (6 bases). In germline, CDR1 is KGHDR, CDR2 SFDVKD. CDR3 size: 14 residues. V lost 7 bases, J lost 1 base, and 10 bases lay in between. CDR3 DNA: TGTGCCACCAGGGACGGGGGATCCTACAATGAGCAGTTCTTC. Translation gives CATRDGGSYNEQFF.

The chain carries TRBV2 and TRBJ2-2; no firm D call. The V end was cut by 3 bases, the J end by 3 bases, with 2 bases between. Germline CDR1 is SNHLY and CDR2 is FYNNEI. The CDR3 has 12 residues. Written as DNA, the CDR3 is TGTGCCAGCAGTGAGGACACCGGGGAGCTGTTTTTT. This encodes CASSEDTGELFF.

V usage is TRBV25-1 and J usage is TRBJ2-1, with 8 bases lining up with TRBD2. Losses at the gene ends were 6 bases for V and 2 bases for J; bases not matched to a gene: 3. The germline gives CDR1 MGHDK, CDR2 SYGVNS. The CDR3 runs 14 residues. CDR3 DNA sequence: TGTGCCAGCAGATCAGCGGGGGCCTACAATGAGCAGTTCTTC. Translated: CASRSAGAYNEQFF.

This clonotype was seen a few times. V usage is TRBV7-2 and J usage is TRBJ1-5; D perhaps matches TRBD1 (5 bases). Trimming cost V 4 bases and J 4 bases, with 8 bases left between them. Looked up from germline, CDR1 is SGHTA and CDR2 is FQGNSA. The CDR3 is made up of 13 amino acids. The CDR3 DNA reads as TGTGCCAGCAGCTCCAGGGTTAATCAGCCCCAGCATTTT. Encoded protein: CASSSRVNQPQHF.